This T cell receptor (beta chain) emerged from a study of cytomegalovirus exposure and HLA in healthy donors. Findings of the study overall: Rarity held for most TCR sequences, but there were some public TCRs that occurred in many donors.

The assay was immunoSEQ multiplex PCR, and TCRdb's table has in-frame clones only and misses some. The table has 150,000 to 200,000 clones, more than 75% seen once. Remarks on this clone: Its antigen is undetermined.

Sequencing used PBMCs. This clonotype was sampled from a woman aged 30 to 39 in good health and CMV-seronegative.

The DNA of the CDR3 is TGCGCCAGCAGCGGGCGGGGGCAGGGTTTCGCGAACACCGGGGAGCTGTTTTTT. Its protein is CASSGRGQGFANTGELFF. The V and J genes are TRBV4-1 and TRBJ2-2; TRBD2 is a possible D gene (7 bases). The CDR3 runs to 18 residues. Trimming removed 5 bases at V and 0 bases at J, with 19 bases between. Germline loops: CDR1 MGHRA, CDR2 YSYEKL.